The entry below describes one T cell receptor (beta chain). The table came from immunoSEQ multiplex PCR; TCRdb's copy has only in-frame clones and leaves some out. This table holds nearly 750,000 clones, 72% found once. The sample belongs to a study of shared clonotypes between healthy human individuals. The V and J ends lost 5 bases and 7 bases, in that order; junction bases with no gene match: 10. The CDR3 is 15 residues long. Germline V CDR1 and CDR2: SGHTA, FQGNSA. The receptor was derived from a woman aged 25 to 39 in good health. The chain is built from TRBV7-2 and TRBJ2-7, with 11 bases fitting TRBD1. The material sequenced was memory CD4+ T cells sorted from blood. The subset: CD45RA-negative fraction. The CDR3 here is CASSARDRGFGEQYF. CDR3 nucleotides: TGTGCCAGCAGCGCTCGGGACAGGGGGTTCGGTGAGCAGTACTTC.